Each of the 31 T cell receptor beta chains below was sequenced from the same sample in a study of long-term antiretroviral therapy in people with HIV. Researchers ran immunoSEQ v3.0 at survey level. Using immunoSEQ multiplex PCR, the repertoire was profiled, and TCRdb retains in-frame clones only, with some absent. This sample has 20,000 to 30,000 clones, with roughly 80% found just once. This specimen was unsorted PBMCs, taken 0.7 years before starting antiretroviral therapy. The receptors derive from a young man with HIV.

The chain couples TRBV6-5 to TRBJ2-1; TRBD1 is a possible D gene (5 bases). Trimming pared 10 bases from V and 3 bases from J, leaving 13 bases between. The germline CDR1 and CDR2 sequences are MNHEY and SVGAGI. The CDR3 runs 13 residues. CDR3 nucleotides: TGTGCCACCAAACCAGGGTTCTACAATGAGCAGTTCTTC. It specifies CATKPGFYNEQFF.

This clone showed up just once. This chain connects TRBV19 to TRBJ2-7; possible D gene TRBD1, 6 bases. CDR1 LNHDA and CDR2 SQIVND come from the germline V gene (reference sequence). This CDR3 is 15 amino acids long. V dropped 3 bases and J dropped 7 bases, with 19 bases sitting between them. In nucleotides, the CDR3 is TGTGCCAGTAGTATCAGTGCCAGGGGAAGAGGGGAGCAGTACTTC. Protein: CASSISARGRGEQYF.

Points on this clone: At one end the junction does not follow the germline gene, possibly because of a read error. This rearrangement joins TRBV13 to TRBJ1-1; 7 bases align to TRBD1. CDR1 and CDR2 from the germline V gene are PRHDT and FYEKMQ (reference sequence). The CDR3 loop spans 14 amino acids. This chain's CDR3 is CASSVGTANTEAFF. CDR3 nucleotides: TGTGCCAGCAGCGTAGGGACAGCCAACACTGAAGCTTTCTTT.

The V and J genes are TRBV9 and TRBJ1-3; D not certain. This CDR3 is built from 16 residues. Looked up from germline, CDR1 is SGDLS and CDR2 is YYNGEE. V lost 5 bases and J 0 bases, leaving 15 bases between the germline ends. CDR3 DNA: TGTGCCAGCAGTGCACCAACCCTTAACTCTGGAAACACCATATATTTT. Translation gives CASSAPTLNSGNTIYF. The full variable domain, rest sourced from reference TRBV9 and TRBJ1-3, is DSGVTQTPKHLITATGQRVTLRCSPRSGDLSVYWYQQSLDQGLQFLIQYYNGEERAKGNILERFSAQQFPDLHSELNLSSLELGDSALYFCASSAPTLNSGNTIYFGEGSWLTVV.

The rearrangement joins TRBV28 to TRBJ2-5, with 7 nucleotides matching TRBD2. Looked up from germline, CDR1 is MDHEN and CDR2 is SYDVKM. This CDR3 contains 13 residues. V gave up 5 bases and J gave up 10 bases; unmatched junction bases: 10. The CDR3 nucleotides read TGTGCCAGCAGTCGAGCGACTAGCCCGGTCCAGTACTTC. Translating it yields CASSRATSPVQYF. The full variable domain, completed using reference TRBV28 and TRBJ2-5, is DVKVTQSSRYLVKRTGEKVFLECVQDMDHENMFWYRQDPGLGLRLIYFSYDVKMKEKGDIPEGYSVSREKKERFSLILESASTNQTSMYLCASSRATSPVQYFGPGTRLLVL.

The chain recombines TRBV6-1 with TRBJ2-7; D remains ambiguous. The CDR3 totals 16 residues. Between the trimmed V and J ends, which lost 3 bases and 4 bases, there was a span of 19 bases. Germline V gene sequence: CDR1 MNHNS, CDR2 SASEGT. CDR3 protein: CASSDWNRDMSYEQYF. CDR3 DNA: TGTGCCAGCAGTGATTGGAATCGAGACATGTCTTACGAGCAGTACTTC.

The chain carries TRBV28 and TRBJ2-7; D call uncertain. This CDR3 is 15 amino acids long. Trimming stripped 2 bases from V and 2 bases from J, with 13 bases between. The germline V gene encodes CDR1 MDHEN and CDR2 SYDVKM. CDR3 sequence: CASSLVGRIPYEQYF. In DNA, the CDR3 is TGTGCCAGCAGTTTAGTCGGGCGGATCCCCTACGAGCAGTACTTC.

CDR3 DNA sequence: TGTGCCAGCTCACGAAGGGACAGAGTGAGCACCGGGGAGCTGTTTTTT. Translating gives CASSRRDRVSTGELFF. The genes are TRBV18 and TRBJ2-2; 7 nucleotides agree with TRBD1. Looked up from germline, CDR1 is KGHSH and CDR2 is LQKENI. This CDR3 spans 16 amino acids. With V trimmed by 4 bases and J by 4 bases, 9 bases remained unmatched.

The chain carries TRBV18 and TRBJ2-3; 10 positions agree with TRBD2. V was pared by 3 bases and J by 4 bases, with 1 base of the junction left unmatched. CDR1 KGHSH and CDR2 LQKENI come from the germline V gene. The length of the CDR3 is 14 residues. CDR3 coding DNA: TGTGCCAGCTCACCGGGACTAGCGTCAGATACGCAGTATTTT. It yields the protein CASSPGLASDTQYF.

This chain connects TRBV28 to TRBJ1-5; 8 nucleotides agree with TRBD1. This CDR3 spans 14 amino acids. In germline, CDR1 is MDHEN, CDR2 SYDVKM. The J segment lost 6 bases and the V segment lost 3 bases, leaving 4 bases of the junction unmatched. The CDR3 region has the DNA TGTGCCAGCAGTTTCGGACAGGGAGGTCAGCCCCAGCATTTT. Amino acid sequence: CASSFGQGGQPQHF.

The chain employs TRBV5-8 and TRBJ1-1; 11 nucleotides line up with TRBD1. The CDR3 has 13 residues. Looked up from germline, CDR1 is SGHTS and CDR2 is YDEGEE. The J segment lost 5 bases and the V segment lost 5 bases, leaving 2 bases of the junction unmatched. CDR3 sequence reads: CASRWDRGTEAFF. CDR3 nucleotide sequence: TGTGCCAGCAGGTGGGACAGGGGGACTGAAGCTTTCTTT.

The sample holds a few counts of this clone. The gene calls are TRBV7-9 and TRBJ1-2, with TRBD1 matching over 11 bases. Germline CDR1 is SEHNR and CDR2 is FQNEAQ (reference sequence). The CDR3 is made up of 17 amino acids. Trimming took 5 bases from V and 7 from J; bases not matched to a gene: 15. The CDR3 sequence: CASSPSGTGGIVSGYTF. The CDR3 DNA sequence: TGTGCCAGCAGCCCATCCGGGACAGGGGGTATCGTGAGTGGCTACACCTTC.

The rearrangement links TRBV2 to TRBJ2-5; perhaps D is TRBD1 or TRBD2 (7 bases each). V lost 3 bases to trimming and J lost 4 bases, with 12 bases between them. The CDR3 spans 14 residues. Germline CDR1 reads SNHLY; CDR2 reads FYNNEI. CDR3 loop: CASSEGQRGETQYF. CDR3 bases: TGTGCCAGCAGTGAGGGACAGCGGGGAGAGACCCAGTACTTC.

This clone was detected only a few times. The chain recombines TRBV15 with TRBJ2-3; D is unclear. Per the germline V gene, CDR1 is LNHNV and CDR2 is YYDKDF (reference sequence). Trimming left V 0 bases short and J 3 bases short, with 22 bases between. The CDR3 covers 19 residues. CDR3 protein: CATSRDMDNPPPLTDTQYF. In DNA, the CDR3 is TGTGCCACCAGCAGAGATATGGATAATCCTCCCCCTCTGACAGATACGCAGTATTTT.

The CDR3 region is CASSLYSRGNQPQHF. In DNA form, the CDR3 reads TGTGCCAGCAGCTTATATTCTAGGGGCAATCAGCCCCAGCATTTT. J is TRBJ1-5 and V is TRBV7-2, with D uncertain. The germline V and J ends were trimmed by 2 bases and 2 bases, with 10 bases remaining between them. The CDR3 is made up of 15 amino acids. Germline lookup yields CDR1 SGHTA and CDR2 FQGNSA.

This sequence joins TRBV6-6 and TRBJ2-7; TRBD2 matches 7 bases. V shed 7 bases and J 3 bases; nucleotides not matched to a gene: 9. Germline assignment: CDR1 MNHNY and CDR2 SVGAGI (reference sequence). The CDR3 totals 14 residues. CDR3 nucleotides: TGTGCCAGCACCCGGGGACTACCCCTCTACGAGCAGTACTTC. Protein sequence: CASTRGLPLYEQYF.

This clone occurred once. The V and J genes are TRBV11-2 and TRBJ2-7; D assignment may be TRBD1 or TRBD2 (7 bases each). CDR3 length equals 16 residues. Looked up from germline, CDR1 is SGHAT and CDR2 is FQNNGV. V was cut by 1 base and J by 6 bases, with 19 bases left in between. The CDR3 bases are TGTGCCAGCAGCTTAGCCAGGGGGGGTAACCCCCTCGAGCAGTACTTC. Protein product: CASSLARGGNPLEQYF. The full variable domain, completed using reference TRBV11-2 and TRBJ2-7, is EAGVAQSPRYKIIEKRQSVAFWCNPISGHATLYWYQQILGQGPKLLIQFQNNGVVDDSQLPKDRFSAERLKGVDSTLKIQPAKLEDSAVYLCASSLARGGNPLEQYFGPGTRLTVT.

This clone appeared once. The V and J genes are TRBV5-1 and TRBJ2-6, with TRBD2 identical over 9 bases. This CDR3 is 19 amino acids long. The V segment lost 4 bases and the J segment 0 bases; nucleotides outside the gene matches: 11. Per germline, CDR1 SGHRS and CDR2 YFSETQ. The CDR3 is CASSTTGTSIFSGANVLTF. The CDR3 DNA reads as TGCGCCAGCAGCACAACCGGGACTAGCATATTCTCTGGGGCCAACGTCCTGACTTTC.

The chain is built from TRBV25-1 and TRBJ2-3, with D unclear. CDR3 length: 12 residues. Per germline, CDR1 MGHDK and CDR2 SYGVNS. Trimming pared 5 bases from V and 3 bases from J, leaving 6 bases between. Here the CDR3 reads CASSPWTDTQYF. The CDR3 nucleotides are TGTGCCAGCAGTCCCTGGACAGATACGCAGTATTTT.

This rearrangement joins TRBV11-2 to TRBJ1-1, with D unresolved. Germline assignment: CDR1 SGHAT and CDR2 FQNNGV. CDR3 length equals 14 residues. Between the trimmed V and J ends, which lost 5 bases and 1 base, there was a span of 11 bases. In DNA, the CDR3 is TGTGCCAGCAGCCCGCGGACGGAGAACACTGAAGCTTTCTTT. Its translation is CASSPRTENTEAFF.

This chain joins TRBV7-9 and TRBJ2-1; 8 nucleotides match TRBD2. V trimming: 5 bases; J trimming: 7 bases; junction bases outside the gene matches: 7. CDR1 and CDR2 (germline): SEHNR, FQNEAQ (reference sequence). The CDR3 sequence is 14 residues long. The CDR3 loop reads CASSPPGGINEQFF. CDR3 sequence (DNA): TGTGCCAGCAGCCCTCCGGGGGGGATAAATGAGCAGTTCTTC.

This clone has only a few counts. The rearrangement joins TRBV7-2 to TRBJ1-6, with D unclear. Germline V gene lookup returns CDR1 SGHTA and CDR2 FQGNSA. There are 11 residues in the CDR3. The V end lost 2 bases, the J end lost 7 bases, and 0 bases lay between the germline ends. This chain's CDR3 is CASSLNSPLHF. The CDR3, as DNA: TGTGCCAGCAGCTTAAATTCACCCCTCCACTTT.

The J gene is TRBJ2-3, the V gene TRBV11-2; perhaps TRBD2 as D (6 bases). Germline lookup yields CDR1 SGHAT and CDR2 FQNNGV. The CDR3 extends over 15 amino acids. The ends were cut back, 7 bases at V and 1 base at J, with 15 bases in the middle. CDR3 nucleotides: TGTGCCAGCACCAATCTAGCGCACCGCACAGATACGCAGTATTTT. As protein: CASTNLAHRTDTQYF.

The chain recombines TRBV28 with TRBJ2-7, with a tentative D call TRBD1 (6 bases). Germline-derived CDR1 and CDR2 are MDHEN and SYDVKM. The germline V and J ends were trimmed by 3 bases and 1 base, with 25 bases remaining between them. The CDR3 sequence is 19 residues long. The CDR3 reads CASSFPPTTTGTFSYEQYF. Written as DNA, the CDR3 is TGTGCCAGCAGTTTTCCCCCGACGACGACAGGAACTTTTTCCTACGAGCAGTACTTC.

In DNA form, the CDR3 reads TGTGCCAGCAGCACCAGGACTAGCGGGGGGGCCAGCTACAATGAGCAGTTCTTC. Its translation: CASSTRTSGGASYNEQFF. The genes are TRBV7-2 and TRBJ2-1; 15 bases are shared with TRBD2. From germline, CDR1 is SGHTA and CDR2 FQGNSA. The CDR3 sequence is 18 residues long. The V segment lost 5 bases and the J segment 3 bases; nucleotides outside the gene matches: 8.

J is TRBJ2-1 and V is TRBV19, with 9 bases aligning to TRBD1. V lost 6 bases and J lost 8; bases outside the gene matches: 14. The length of the CDR3 is 16 residues. The germline V gene has CDR1 LNHDA and CDR2 SQIVND (reference sequence). The DNA for the CDR3 is TGTGCCAGTAGGACTTCCGGGACAGGGAAAGCTTATGAGCAGTTCTTC. This codes for CASRTSGTGKAYEQFF.

The V call is TRBV18, the J call TRBJ1-5; tentative D call: TRBD1 (6 bases). Trimming shortened V by 3 bases and J by 0 bases, and 6 bases separated the two germline ends. CDR3 length equals 14 residues. Germline V gives CDR1 KGHSH, CDR2 LQKENI. CDR3 in amino acids: CASSPDSSNQPQHF. In nucleotides, the CDR3 is TGTGCCAGCTCACCGGACAGTAGCAATCAGCCCCAGCATTTT.

The rearrangement links TRBV7-9 to TRBJ2-3, with 7 bases lining up with TRBD2. Germline CDR1 and CDR2: SEHNR and FQNEAQ (reference sequence). This CDR3 spans 14 amino acids. The J segment lost 5 bases and the V segment lost 4 bases, leaving 6 bases of the junction unmatched. CDR3 DNA: TGTGCCAGCAGCTCTCCCTCGGGGGGAGATACGCAGTATTTT. Translated, it gives CASSSPSGGDTQYF.

This clone was counted between two and nine times. The chain employs TRBV5-1 and TRBJ1-2, with D unresolved. CDR1 and CDR2 (germline): SGHRS, YFSETQ. Trimming took off 4 bases at V and 1 base at J, with 8 bases between the two ends. This CDR3 comprises 13 residues. The CDR3 sequence is CASSGRHNYGYTF. The CDR3 DNA reads as TGCGCCAGCAGCGGGCGGCATAACTATGGCTACACCTTC.

The chain is built from TRBV6-6 and TRBJ2-7; D is unresolved. Trimming removed 7 bases from V and 1 base from J, with 11 bases in between. The CDR3 contains 13 residues. The germline gives CDR1 MNHNY, CDR2 SVGAGI (reference sequence). The CDR3 here is CASTPGRSYEQYF. The CDR3 bases are TGTGCCAGCACCCCCGGGCGATCCTACGAGCAGTACTTC.

The chain is built from TRBV5-6 and TRBJ1-3, with unresolved D. The CDR3 loop spans 14 amino acids. V was shortened by 4 bases and J by 0 bases, with 8 bases between the two germline ends. Germline assignment: CDR1 SGHDT and CDR2 YYEEEE. CDR3 sequence reads: CASSRGSSGNTIYF. CDR3 in DNA: TGTGCCAGCAGCCGTGGTAGCTCTGGAAACACCATATATTTT.